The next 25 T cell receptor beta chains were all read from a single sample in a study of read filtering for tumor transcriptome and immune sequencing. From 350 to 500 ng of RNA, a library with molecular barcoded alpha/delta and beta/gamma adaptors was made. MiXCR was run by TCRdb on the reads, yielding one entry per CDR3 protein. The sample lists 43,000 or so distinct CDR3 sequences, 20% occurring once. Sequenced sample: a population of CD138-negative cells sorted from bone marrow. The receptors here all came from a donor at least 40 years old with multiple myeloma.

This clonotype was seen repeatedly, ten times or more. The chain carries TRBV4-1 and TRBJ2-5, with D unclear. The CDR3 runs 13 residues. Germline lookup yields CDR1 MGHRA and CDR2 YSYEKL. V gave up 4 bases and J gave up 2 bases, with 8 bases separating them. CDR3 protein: CASSLSGQETQYF. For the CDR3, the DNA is TGCGCCAGCAGCCTTTCCGGACAAGAGACCCAGTACTTC.

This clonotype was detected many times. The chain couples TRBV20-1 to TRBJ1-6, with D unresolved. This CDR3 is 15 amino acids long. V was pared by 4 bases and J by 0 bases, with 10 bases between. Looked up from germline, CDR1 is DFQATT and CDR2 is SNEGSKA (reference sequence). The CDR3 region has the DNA TGCAGTGCTACACCTATTGGCTCCTATAATTCACCCCTCCACTTT. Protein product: CSATPIGSYNSPLHF.

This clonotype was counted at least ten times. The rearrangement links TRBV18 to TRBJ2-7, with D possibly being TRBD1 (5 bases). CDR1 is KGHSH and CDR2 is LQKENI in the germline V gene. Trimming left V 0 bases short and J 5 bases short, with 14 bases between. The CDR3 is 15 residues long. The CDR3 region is CASSPPSQGDNEQYF. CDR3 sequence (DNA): TGTGCCAGCTCACCACCGAGTCAAGGGGATAACGAGCAGTACTTC.

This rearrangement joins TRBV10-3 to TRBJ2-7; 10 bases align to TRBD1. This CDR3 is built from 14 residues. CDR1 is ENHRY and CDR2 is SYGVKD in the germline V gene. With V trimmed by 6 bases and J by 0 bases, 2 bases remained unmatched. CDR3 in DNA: TGTGCCATCAGGGGGACAGGGGTCTCCTACGAGCAGTACTTC. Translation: CAIRGTGVSYEQYF.

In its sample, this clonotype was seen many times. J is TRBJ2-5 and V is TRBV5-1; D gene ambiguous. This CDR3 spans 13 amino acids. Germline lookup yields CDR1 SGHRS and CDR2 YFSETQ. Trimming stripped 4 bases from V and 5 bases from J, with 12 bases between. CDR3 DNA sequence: TGCGCCAGCAGCCCAAATCCAAGGGAGACCCAGTACTTC. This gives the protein CASSPNPRETQYF.

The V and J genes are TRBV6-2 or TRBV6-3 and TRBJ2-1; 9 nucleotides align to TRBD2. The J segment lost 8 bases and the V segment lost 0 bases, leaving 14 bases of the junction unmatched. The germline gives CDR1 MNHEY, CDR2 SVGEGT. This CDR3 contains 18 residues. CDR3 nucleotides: TGTGCCAGCAGTTACTCGCCCCGGACTAGCGCCTCACAGGATGAGCAGTTCTTC. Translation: CASSYSPRTSASQDEQFF.

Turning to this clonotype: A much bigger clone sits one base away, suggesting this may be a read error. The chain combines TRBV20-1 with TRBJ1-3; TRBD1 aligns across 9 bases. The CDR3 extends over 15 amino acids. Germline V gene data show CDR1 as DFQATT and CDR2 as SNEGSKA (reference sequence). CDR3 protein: CSVRDGTGLGNTIYF. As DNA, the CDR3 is TGCAGTGTTAGAGATGGGACAGGGCTGGGAAACACCATATATTTT.

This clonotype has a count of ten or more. The CDR3 nucleotides read TGTGCCAGCAGCTTATTCGGCGGACCCACAGATACGCAGTATTTT. This gives the protein CASSLFGGPTDTQYF. The chain employs TRBV7-2 and TRBJ2-3; D is unclear. In germline, CDR1 is SGHTA, CDR2 FQGNSA. V lost 2 bases and J 2 bases, leaving 11 bases between the germline ends. The CDR3 has 15 amino acids.

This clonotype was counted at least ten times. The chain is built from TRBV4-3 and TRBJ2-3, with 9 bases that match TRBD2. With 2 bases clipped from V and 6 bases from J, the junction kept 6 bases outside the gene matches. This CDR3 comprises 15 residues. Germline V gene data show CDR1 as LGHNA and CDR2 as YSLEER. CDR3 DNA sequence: TGCGCCAGCAGCCAACTAGCGGGAAATATCGATACGCAGTATTTT. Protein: CASSQLAGNIDTQYF.

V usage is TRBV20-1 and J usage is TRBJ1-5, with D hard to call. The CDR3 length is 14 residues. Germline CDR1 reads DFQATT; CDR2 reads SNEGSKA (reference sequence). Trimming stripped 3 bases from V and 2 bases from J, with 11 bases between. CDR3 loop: CSASLGRGNQPQHF. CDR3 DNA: TGCAGTGCTAGCCTTGGGAGGGGCAATCAGCCCCAGCATTTT.

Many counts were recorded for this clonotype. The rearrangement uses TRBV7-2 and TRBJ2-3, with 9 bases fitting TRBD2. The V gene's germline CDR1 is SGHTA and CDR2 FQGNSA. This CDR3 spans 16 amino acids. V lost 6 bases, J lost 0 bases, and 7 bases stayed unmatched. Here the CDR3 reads CASSAGLAGSTDTQYF. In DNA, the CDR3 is TGTGCCAGCAGTGCCGGGCTAGCGGGGAGCACAGATACGCAGTATTTT.

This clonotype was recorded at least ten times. The CDR3 loop reads CASSFGGASGYTF. CDR3 sequence (DNA): TGTGCCAGCAGTTTCGGGGGGGCGAGTGGCTACACCTTC. V gene TRBV27 combines with J gene TRBJ1-2, with D maybe TRBD1 (6 bases). Trimming took 3 bases from V and 7 from J, leaving 12 bases between them. This CDR3 contains 13 residues. Per germline, CDR1 MNHEY and CDR2 SMNVEV (reference sequence).

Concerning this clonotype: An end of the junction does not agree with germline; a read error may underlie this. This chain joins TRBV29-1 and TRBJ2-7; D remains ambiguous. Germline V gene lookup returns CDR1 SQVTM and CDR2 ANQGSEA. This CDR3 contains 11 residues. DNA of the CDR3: TGCAGCGTTTGGGAATCCTACGGGCAGTACTTC. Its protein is CSVWESYGQYF.

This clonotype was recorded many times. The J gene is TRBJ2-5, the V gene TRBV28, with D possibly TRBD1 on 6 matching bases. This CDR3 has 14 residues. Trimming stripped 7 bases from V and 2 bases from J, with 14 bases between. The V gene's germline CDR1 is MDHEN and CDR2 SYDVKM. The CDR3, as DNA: TGTGCCAGCACGACTCCGACAGGACAAGAGACCCAGTACTTC. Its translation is CASTTPTGQETQYF.

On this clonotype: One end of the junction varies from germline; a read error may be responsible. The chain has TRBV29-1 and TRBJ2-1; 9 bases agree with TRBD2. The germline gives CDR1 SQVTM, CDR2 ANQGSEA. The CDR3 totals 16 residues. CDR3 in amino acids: CGVEGPAREGYNEQFF. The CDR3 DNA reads TGCGGCGTTGAAGGTCCCGCGCGGGAGGGATATAATGAGCAGTTCTTC.

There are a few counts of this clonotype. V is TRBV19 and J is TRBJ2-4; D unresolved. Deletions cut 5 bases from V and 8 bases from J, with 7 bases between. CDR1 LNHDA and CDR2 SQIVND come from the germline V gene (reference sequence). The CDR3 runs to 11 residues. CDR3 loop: CASSSFDIQYF. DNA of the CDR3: TGTGCCAGTAGTTCCTTCGACATTCAGTACTTC.

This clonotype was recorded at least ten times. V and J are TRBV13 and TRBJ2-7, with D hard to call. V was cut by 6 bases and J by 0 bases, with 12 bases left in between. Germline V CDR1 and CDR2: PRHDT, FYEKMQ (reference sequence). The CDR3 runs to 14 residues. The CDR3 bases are TGTGCCAGCAGTTCGGACCGAGCCTCCTACGAGCAGTACTTC. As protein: CASSSDRASYEQYF.

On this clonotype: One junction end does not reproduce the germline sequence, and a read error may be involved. The CDR3 spells CASSLKIQETEYF. The CDR3 nucleotides are TGTGCCAGCAGTCTTAAAATCCAAGAGACCGAGTACTTC. The chain employs TRBV12-3 or TRBV12-4 and TRBJ2-5; D is unclear. This CDR3 spans 13 amino acids.

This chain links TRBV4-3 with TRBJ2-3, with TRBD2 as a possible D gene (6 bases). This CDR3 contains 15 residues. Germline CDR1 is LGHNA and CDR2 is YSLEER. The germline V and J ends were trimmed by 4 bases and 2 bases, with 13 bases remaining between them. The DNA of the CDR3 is TGCGCCAGCAGCCTAGATAGCGGCCCCACAGATACGCAGTATTTT. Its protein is CASSLDSGPTDTQYF.

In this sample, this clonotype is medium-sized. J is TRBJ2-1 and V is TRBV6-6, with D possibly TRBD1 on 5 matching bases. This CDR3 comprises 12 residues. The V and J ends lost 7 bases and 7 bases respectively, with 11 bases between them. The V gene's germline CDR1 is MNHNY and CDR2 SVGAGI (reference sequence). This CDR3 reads CASTRQGNEQFF. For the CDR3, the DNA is TGTGCCAGCACCAGGCAGGGTAATGAGCAGTTCTTC.

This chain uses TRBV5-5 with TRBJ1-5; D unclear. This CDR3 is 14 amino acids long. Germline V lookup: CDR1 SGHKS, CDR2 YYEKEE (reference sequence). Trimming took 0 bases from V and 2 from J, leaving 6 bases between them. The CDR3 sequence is CASSLEAGNQPQHF. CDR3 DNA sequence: TGTGCCAGCAGCTTGGAGGCGGGCAATCAGCCCCAGCATTTT.

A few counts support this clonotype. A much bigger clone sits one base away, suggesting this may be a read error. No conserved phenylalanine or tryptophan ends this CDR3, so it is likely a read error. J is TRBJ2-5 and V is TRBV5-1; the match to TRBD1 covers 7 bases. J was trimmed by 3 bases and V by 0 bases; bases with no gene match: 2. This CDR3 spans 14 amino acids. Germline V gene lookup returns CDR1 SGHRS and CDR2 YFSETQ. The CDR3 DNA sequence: TGCGCCAGCAGCTTGGTCCAGGGGGAAGAGACCCAGTACTCC. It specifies CASSLVQGEETQYS.

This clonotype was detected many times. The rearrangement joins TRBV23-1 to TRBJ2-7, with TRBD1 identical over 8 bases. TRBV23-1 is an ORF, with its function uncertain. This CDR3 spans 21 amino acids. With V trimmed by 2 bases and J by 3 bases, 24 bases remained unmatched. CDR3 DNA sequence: TGCGCCAGCAGTCAAAGGACAGGGCAGGACAATGGAATCGAATGGAACTACGAGCAGTACTTC. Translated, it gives CASSQRTGQDNGIEWNYEQYF.

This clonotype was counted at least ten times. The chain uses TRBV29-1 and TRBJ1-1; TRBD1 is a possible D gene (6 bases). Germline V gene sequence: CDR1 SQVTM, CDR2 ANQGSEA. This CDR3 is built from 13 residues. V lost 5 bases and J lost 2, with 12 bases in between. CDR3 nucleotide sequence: TGCAGCGTTTCACAGGGTATCAACACTGAAGCTTTCTTT. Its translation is CSVSQGINTEAFF.

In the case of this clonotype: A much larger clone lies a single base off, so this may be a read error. In nucleotides, the CDR3 is TGTGCCAGCTGCCTACAGGGCTCAGATACGCAGTATTTT. Its protein product is CASCLQGSDTQYF. This chain connects TRBV7-8 to TRBJ2-3; a weak D match, TRBD1 (6 bases). This CDR3 spans 13 amino acids. Germline-derived CDR1 and CDR2 are SGHVS and FQNEAQ. Trimming stripped 8 bases from V and 4 bases from J, with 13 bases between.